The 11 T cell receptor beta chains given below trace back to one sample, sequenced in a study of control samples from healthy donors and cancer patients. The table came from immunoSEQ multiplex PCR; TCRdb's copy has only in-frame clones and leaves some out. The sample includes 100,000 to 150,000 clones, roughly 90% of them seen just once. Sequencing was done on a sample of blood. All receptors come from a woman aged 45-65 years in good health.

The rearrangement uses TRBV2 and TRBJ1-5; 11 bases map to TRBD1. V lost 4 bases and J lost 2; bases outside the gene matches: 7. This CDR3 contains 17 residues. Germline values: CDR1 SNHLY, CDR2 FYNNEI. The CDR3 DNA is TGTGCCAGCAGTGCCTCGGACAGGGGGCGCGGCAATCAGCCCCAGCATTTT. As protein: CASSASDRGRGNQPQHF.

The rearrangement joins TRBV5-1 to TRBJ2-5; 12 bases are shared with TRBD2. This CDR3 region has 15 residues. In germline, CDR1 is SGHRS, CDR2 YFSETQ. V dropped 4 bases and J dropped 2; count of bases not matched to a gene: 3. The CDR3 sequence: CASSPLAGGQETQYF. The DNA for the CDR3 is TGCGCCAGCAGCCCGCTAGCGGGAGGGCAAGAGACCCAGTACTTC.

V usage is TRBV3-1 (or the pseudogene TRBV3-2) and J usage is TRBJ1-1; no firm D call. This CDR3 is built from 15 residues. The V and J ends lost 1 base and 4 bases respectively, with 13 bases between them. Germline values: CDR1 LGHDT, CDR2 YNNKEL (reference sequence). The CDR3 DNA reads TGTGCCAGCAGCCAAGGAGCGGGCCGGGGCACTGAAGCTTTCTTT. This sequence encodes CASSQGAGRGTEAFF.

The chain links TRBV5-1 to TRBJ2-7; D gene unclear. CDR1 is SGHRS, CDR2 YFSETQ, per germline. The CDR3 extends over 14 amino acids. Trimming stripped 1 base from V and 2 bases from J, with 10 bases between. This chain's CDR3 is CASSLSWGTYEQYF. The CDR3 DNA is TGCGCCAGCAGCTTGTCATGGGGTACCTACGAGCAGTACTTC.

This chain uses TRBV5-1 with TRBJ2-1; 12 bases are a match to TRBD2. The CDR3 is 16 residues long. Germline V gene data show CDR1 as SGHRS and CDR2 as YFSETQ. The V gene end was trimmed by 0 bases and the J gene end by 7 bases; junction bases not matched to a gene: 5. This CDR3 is CASSLESGLAGNEQFF. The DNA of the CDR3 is TGCGCCAGCAGCTTGGAATCAGGACTAGCGGGGAATGAGCAGTTCTTC.

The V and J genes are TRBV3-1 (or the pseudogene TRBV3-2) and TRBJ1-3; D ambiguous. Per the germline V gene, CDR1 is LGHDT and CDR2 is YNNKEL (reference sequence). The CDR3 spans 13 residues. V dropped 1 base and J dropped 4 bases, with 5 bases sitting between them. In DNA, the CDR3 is TGTGCCAGCAGCCAAGTGGCAGGAAACACCATATATTTT. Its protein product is CASSQVAGNTIYF.

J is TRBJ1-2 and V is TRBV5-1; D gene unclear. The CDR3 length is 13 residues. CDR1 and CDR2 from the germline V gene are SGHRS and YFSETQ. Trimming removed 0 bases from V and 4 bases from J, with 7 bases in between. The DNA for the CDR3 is TGCGCCAGCAGCTTGGGTGAGAGCTATGGCTACACCTTC. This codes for CASSLGESYGYTF.

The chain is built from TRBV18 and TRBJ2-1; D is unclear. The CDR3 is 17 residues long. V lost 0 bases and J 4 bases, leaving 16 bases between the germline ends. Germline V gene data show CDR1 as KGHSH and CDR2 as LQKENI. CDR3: CASSPPKATNLYNEQFF. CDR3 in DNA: TGTGCCAGCTCACCACCGAAGGCCACGAATCTTTACAATGAGCAGTTCTTC.

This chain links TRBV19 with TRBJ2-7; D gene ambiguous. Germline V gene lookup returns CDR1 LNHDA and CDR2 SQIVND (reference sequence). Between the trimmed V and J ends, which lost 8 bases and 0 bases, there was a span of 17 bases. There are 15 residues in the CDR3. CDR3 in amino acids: CASRAAGKSSYEQYF. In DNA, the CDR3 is TGTGCCAGTCGGGCTGCAGGAAAAAGCTCCTACGAGCAGTACTTC.

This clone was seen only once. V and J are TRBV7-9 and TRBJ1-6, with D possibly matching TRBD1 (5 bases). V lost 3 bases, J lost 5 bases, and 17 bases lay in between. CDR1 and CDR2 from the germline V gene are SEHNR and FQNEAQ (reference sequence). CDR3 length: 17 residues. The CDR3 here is CASSFSSGPPNNSPLHF. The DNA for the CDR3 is TGTGCCAGCAGCTTTTCTTCAGGGCCCCCAAATAATTCACCCCTCCACTTT.

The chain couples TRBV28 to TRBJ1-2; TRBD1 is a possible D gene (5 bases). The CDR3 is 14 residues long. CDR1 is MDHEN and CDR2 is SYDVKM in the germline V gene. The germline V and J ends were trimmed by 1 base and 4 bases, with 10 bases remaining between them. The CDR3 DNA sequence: TGTGCCAGCAGTTTATTAGGGGACCTCTATGGCTACACCTTC. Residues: CASSLLGDLYGYTF.